The 21 T cell receptor beta chains given below trace back to one sample, sequenced in a study of T cell changes during pregnancy in multiple sclerosis. TCRdb keeps only in-frame clones here, not all; method: immunoSEQ multiplex PCR. The sample holds 25,000 to 35,000 clones, almost 90% seen once. The sequencing here drew on CD4+ T cells from peripheral blood mononuclear cells, taken in the third trimester of pregnancy. These receptors all come from a female donor in good health, enrolled as a control in a pregnancy study.

This chain connects TRBV5-1 to TRBJ2-2; D is ambiguous. The length of the CDR3 is 14 residues. The germline V gene has CDR1 SGHRS and CDR2 YFSETQ. V lost 5 bases, J lost 0 bases, and 8 bases lay in between. The CDR3 sequence is CASRATPNTGELFF. CDR3 sequence (DNA): TGCGCCAGCAGAGCAACTCCGAACACCGGGGAGCTGTTTTTT.

The J gene is TRBJ2-1, the V gene TRBV18, with a possible D match to TRBD2 (6 bases). Germline values: CDR1 KGHSH, CDR2 LQKENI. The length of the CDR3 is 16 residues. Trimming left V 1 base short and J 0 bases short, with 10 bases between. In nucleotides, the CDR3 is TGTGCCAGCTCACCACTCCTAGCGAACTCCTACAATGAGCAGTTCTTC. Translation: CASSPLLANSYNEQFF.

V is TRBV5-1 and J is TRBJ1-1; D is perhaps TRBD1 (6 bases). Germline assignment: CDR1 SGHRS and CDR2 YFSETQ. The CDR3 is 14 amino acids. Between the trimmed V and J ends, which lost 7 bases and 4 bases, there was a span of 17 bases. CDR3 bases: TGCGCCAGCGAAACAGGGTCCCCGGGCACTGAAGCTTTCTTT. As protein: CASETGSPGTEAFF.

This chain uses TRBV30 with TRBJ2-7, with 10 bases matching TRBD1. The CDR3 is made up of 13 amino acids. Germline V CDR1 and CDR2: GTSNPN, SVGIG (reference sequence). J was trimmed by 13 bases and V by 0 bases; bases with no gene match: 9. The CDR3 DNA reads as TGTGCCTGGAGTGTAATGAGGACAGGGGGGAAATACTTC. It specifies CAWSVMRTGGKYF.

This clone was observed a few times. The V call is TRBV4-1, the J call TRBJ1-2; 7 bases fit TRBD1. The germline gives CDR1 MGHRA, CDR2 YSYEKL. There are 15 residues in the CDR3. With V trimmed by 0 bases and J by 2 bases, 3 bases remained unmatched. Here the CDR3 reads CASSQEEGANYGYTF. The CDR3 nucleotides read TGCGCCAGCAGCCAAGAGGAGGGGGCCAACTATGGCTACACCTTC.

The chain links TRBV5-1 to TRBJ2-3; a possible D gene is TRBD2 (6 bases). Germline CDR1 reads SGHRS; CDR2 reads YFSETQ. The CDR3 contains 17 residues. V was cut by 7 bases and J by 0 bases, with 21 bases left in between. As DNA, the CDR3 is TGCGCCAGCGGGCTTCGGAGCCGGGACTCAAGCACAGATACGCAGTATTTT. Its protein is CASGLRSRDSSTDTQYF. The whole variable domain, filled in from reference TRBV5-1 and TRBJ2-3, reads KAGVTQTPRYLIKTRGQQVTLSCSPISGHRSVSWYQQTPGQGLQFLFEYFSETQRNKGNFPGRFSGRQFSNSRSEMNVSTLELGDSALYLCASGLRSRDSSTDTQYFGPGTRLTVL.

This rearrangement joins TRBV5-1 to TRBJ1-1; D possibly corresponds to TRBD1 (5 bases). CDR1 SGHRS and CDR2 YFSETQ come from the germline V gene. The CDR3 is made up of 15 amino acids. Trimming removed 2 bases at V and 3 bases at J, with 14 bases between. This chain's CDR3 is CASSLWGALDTEAFF. The CDR3 DNA sequence: TGCGCCAGCAGCTTATGGGGCGCGTTGGACACTGAAGCTTTCTTT.

With regard to this clone: This CDR3 is also generated by other DNA sequences in the sample. The chain recombines TRBV18 with TRBJ2-3; possible D gene TRBD2, 7 bases. The germline V gene encodes CDR1 KGHSH and CDR2 LQKENI. This CDR3 comprises 16 residues. Trimming took 2 bases from V and 0 from J, leaving 12 bases between them. CDR3 nucleotides: TGTGCCAGCTCACCAGTGGGGGGGCCCAGCACAGATACGCAGTATTTT. Translation gives CASSPVGGPSTDTQYF.

This rearrangement joins TRBV7-9 to TRBJ2-2, with 10 bases matching TRBD1. The CDR3 totals 17 residues. V was clipped by 5 bases and J by 4 bases; unmatched bases: 10. Germline CDR1 reads SEHNR; CDR2 reads FQNEAQ (reference sequence). The CDR3 reads CASSAKTGGGRTGELFF. CDR3 nucleotides: TGTGCCAGCAGCGCCAAGACAGGGGGCGGCCGCACCGGGGAGCTGTTTTTT.

The V call is TRBV5-1, the J call TRBJ1-2; 9 bases match TRBD1. Looked up from germline, CDR1 is SGHRS and CDR2 is YFSETQ. CDR3 length equals 15 residues. V shed 4 bases, J shed 2 bases, and the junction held 6 bases outside the gene matches. The CDR3 protein is CASSPGQGPNYGYTF. Here the CDR3 DNA reads TGCGCCAGCAGCCCGGGACAGGGACCAAACTATGGCTACACCTTC.

Here the CDR3 reads CASSESLGANTEAFF. In DNA, the CDR3 is TGTGCCAGCAGTGAATCGCTAGGGGCTAACACTGAAGCTTTCTTT. This chain joins TRBV2 and TRBJ1-1; D may be TRBD1 (5 bases). V was pared by 2 bases and J by 2 bases, with 12 bases between. This CDR3 comprises 15 residues. Germline V gene sequence: CDR1 SNHLY, CDR2 FYNNEI.

The chain uses TRBV6-6 and TRBJ2-4, with TRBD1 matching 8 bases. The CDR3 covers 13 residues. In germline, CDR1 is MNHNY, CDR2 SVGAGI (reference sequence). With 3 bases clipped from V and 7 bases from J, the junction kept 2 bases outside the gene matches. The CDR3 loop reads CASSYNRGNIQYF. The CDR3 coding sequence is TGTGCCAGCAGTTATAACAGGGGGAACATTCAGTACTTC.

This rearrangement joins TRBV5-6 to TRBJ2-7, with 10 nucleotides matching TRBD2. The CDR3 length is 16 residues. The V segment lost 4 bases and the J segment 2 bases; nucleotides outside the gene matches: 9. The V gene's germline CDR1 is SGHDT and CDR2 YYEEEE. DNA for the CDR3: TGTGCCAGCAGCCATCCATTTAGCGGGGGGACCTACGAGCAGTACTTC. Protein: CASSHPFSGGTYEQYF.

The genes are TRBV5-6 and TRBJ2-7; 7 bases map to TRBD1. This CDR3 has 11 amino acids. Germline-derived CDR1 and CDR2 are SGHDT and YYEEEE. V lost 3 bases, J lost 6 bases, and 0 bases stayed unmatched. CDR3 amino acids: CASSSGGEQYF. DNA for the CDR3: TGTGCCAGCAGCTCAGGGGGCGAGCAGTACTTC. The full variable domain, rest sourced from reference TRBV5-6 and TRBJ2-7, is DAGVTQSPTHLIKTRGQQVTLRCSPKSGHDTVSWYQQALGQGPQFIFQYYEEEERQRGNFPDRFSGHQFPNYSSELNVNALLLGDSALYLCASSSGGEQYFGPGTRLTVT.

V usage is TRBV18 and J usage is TRBJ2-7; 8 positions agree with TRBD1. Germline V gene data show CDR1 as KGHSH and CDR2 as LQKENI. The V segment lost 3 bases and the J segment 0 bases; nucleotides outside the gene matches: 7. There are 16 residues in the CDR3. The CDR3 region has the DNA TGTGCCAGCTCACCCCTGGGACAGGTTAGCTCCTACGAGCAGTACTTC. This encodes CASSPLGQVSSYEQYF. The variable domain in full, completed from reference TRBV18 and TRBJ2-7, reads NAGVMQNPRHLVRRRGQEARLRCSPMKGHSHVYWYRQLPEEGLKFMVYLQKENIIDESGMPKERFSAEFPKEGPSILRIQQVVRGDSAAYFCASSPLGQVSSYEQYFGPGTRLTVT.

This clone was recorded only once. The rearrangement links TRBV30 to TRBJ2-1, with 9 bases lining up with TRBD2. CDR1 is GTSNPN, CDR2 SVGIG, per germline (reference sequence). The CDR3 consists of 12 residues. J gave up 9 bases and V 5 bases, and 5 bases lay outside the gene matches. The CDR3 DNA is TGTGCCTGGCGGCGGGAGGGCGGTGAGCAGTTCTTC. Protein sequence: CAWRREGGEQFF.

The genes are TRBV7-8 and TRBJ2-1, with a weak D call TRBD2 (6 bases). The germline V gene has CDR1 SGHVS and CDR2 FQNEAQ. This CDR3 is built from 17 residues. V was pared by 2 bases and J by 0 bases, with 14 bases between. The CDR3 reads CASSLLARGSSYNEQFF. For the CDR3, the DNA is TGTGCCAGCAGCTTACTCGCGCGGGGTAGCTCCTACAATGAGCAGTTCTTC.

The chain is built from TRBV29-1 and TRBJ2-1; the match to TRBD2 covers 11 bases. This CDR3 has 13 amino acids. Germline assignment: CDR1 SQVTM and CDR2 ANQGSEA. J gave up 13 bases and V 3 bases, and 8 bases lay outside the gene matches. CDR3 in DNA: TGCAGCGTTGATAATAGCGGGAGGGCCCAACAGTTCTTC. Translating gives CSVDNSGRAQQFF.

The V gene is TRBV7-2, the J gene TRBJ2-3, with a tentative D call TRBD2 (6 bases). V lost 1 base and J lost 6, with 14 bases in between. The CDR3 runs to 15 residues. Germline V lookup: CDR1 SGHTA, CDR2 FQGNSA. The CDR3 region has the DNA TGTGCCAGCAGCTTAGAGGGGCTAGCGTCGGATACGCAGTATTTT. Protein: CASSLEGLASDTQYF.

The sample holds a few counts of this clone. This chain uses TRBV7-2 with TRBJ2-7; 15 nucleotides match TRBD2. V lost 2 bases, J lost 2 bases, and 10 bases stayed unmatched. The CDR3 loop spans 19 amino acids. Per germline, CDR1 SGHTA and CDR2 FQGNSA. The CDR3, as DNA: TGTGCCAGCAGCTTAACCCGCGGGACTAGCGGGGGGACCCCCTACGAGCAGTACTTC. It is translated as CASSLTRGTSGGTPYEQYF.

The V call is TRBV10-3, the J call TRBJ2-1; the match to TRBD2 covers 8 bases. This CDR3 comprises 17 residues. The V and J ends lost 2 bases and 2 bases, in that order; junction bases with no gene match: 8. Germline assignment: CDR1 ENHRY and CDR2 SYGVKD. The CDR3 loop reads CAISERAGGFTYNEQFF. Written as DNA, the CDR3 is TGTGCCATCAGTGAGAGGGCGGGGGGCTTTACCTACAATGAGCAGTTCTTC.